This TCR beta chain was identified in a study of cytomegalovirus exposure and HLA in healthy donors. Study-wide results and limits: Later examination showed HLA-associated TCR beta chains had greater clonal expansion than equally common others.

PCR was performed using 60 Vbeta and 13 Jbeta primers. Authors' methods: In a later analysis, the count reached approximately 80 million unique TCR beta chains, with 10 million to 14 million shared. Generated by immunoSEQ multiplex PCR, the TCRdb table keeps only in-frame clones and is missing some. V and J calls and clone size are copied from that table; D and trimming were computed from the DNA. The table shows about 300,000 clones, with 70% to 90% occurring only once. For this clone: As yet, its antigen is unknown.

Donors consisted of healthy bone marrow donors. Sequencing input: PBMCs. The receptor's source is a man aged 40-50 years in good health and CMV-seropositive.

CDR3 nucleotide sequence: TGTGCCAGCAGCCGTCGGTCGACAGGGATCAACACCATATATTTT. As protein: CASSRRSTGINTIYF. The chain uses TRBV7-8 and TRBJ1-3; TRBD1 matches 7 bases. V trimming: 5 bases; J trimming: 7 bases; junction bases outside the gene matches: 11. The germline V gene encodes CDR1 SGHVS and CDR2 FQNEAQ. The CDR3 runs 15 residues.